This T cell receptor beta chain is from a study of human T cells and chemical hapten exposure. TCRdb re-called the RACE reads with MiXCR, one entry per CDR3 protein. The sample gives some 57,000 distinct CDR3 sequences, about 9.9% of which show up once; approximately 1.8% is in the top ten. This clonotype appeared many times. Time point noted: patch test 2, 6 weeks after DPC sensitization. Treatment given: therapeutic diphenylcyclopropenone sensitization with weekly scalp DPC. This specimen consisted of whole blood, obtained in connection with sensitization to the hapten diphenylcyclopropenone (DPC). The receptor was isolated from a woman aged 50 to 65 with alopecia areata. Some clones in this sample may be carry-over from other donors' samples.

As DNA, the CDR3 is TGCGCCAGCACCGCCGACAGGGGGCTCGGCTACACCTTC. Amino acid sequence: CASTADRGLGYTF. The J gene is TRBJ1-2, the V gene TRBV5-1; 10 bases match TRBD1. With V trimmed by 6 bases and J by 8 bases, 7 bases remained unmatched. Looked up from germline, CDR1 is SGHRS and CDR2 is YFSETQ. The CDR3 loop spans 13 amino acids.